These 3 T cell receptor beta chains originate from one sample sequenced in a study of cytomegalovirus exposure and HLA in healthy donors. PCR amplification relied on 60 Vbeta primers (plus 13 Jbeta primers). The data were produced by immunoSEQ multiplex PCR, yet TCRdb's version contains in-frame clones alone and is incomplete. This table has approximately 150,000 clones, about 72% appearing once. Sequenced: PBMCs. The receptors come from a man between 60 and 70 years old in good health and CMV-seronegative.

This chain joins TRBV27 and TRBJ2-7; no firm D call. Trimming pared 6 bases from V and 0 bases from J, leaving 15 bases between. CDR1 MNHEY and CDR2 SMNVEV come from the germline V gene (reference sequence). The CDR3 runs to 15 residues. In nucleotides, the CDR3 is TGTGCCAGCAGGCTATCCCAGGTGGGCTCCTACGAGCAGTACTTC. Amino acids: CASRLSQVGSYEQYF.

The chain joins TRBV6-5 to TRBJ1-2; 7 nucleotides line up with TRBD1. Germline V gives CDR1 MNHEY, CDR2 SVGAGI. With V trimmed by 0 bases and J by 3 bases, 7 bases remained unmatched. The CDR3 is 16 amino acids. Here the CDR3 DNA reads TGTGCCAGCAGTTACTCCGAGGGGGCGATAGACTATGGCTACACCTTC. The encoded protein is CASSYSEGAIDYGYTF.

This clone was observed at least ten times. This rearrangement joins TRBV5-5 to TRBJ1-2, with D tentatively TRBD1 (6 bases). The CDR3 is 16 amino acids. Germline V CDR1 and CDR2: SGHKS, YYEKEE (reference sequence). With 5 bases removed from V and 6 bases from J, the gap between germline ends came to 23 bases. CDR3 protein: CASRFRATGWVDGYTF. In DNA, the CDR3 is TGTGCCAGCAGATTTCGAGCAACAGGGTGGGTGGATGGCTACACCTTC. Together with reference TRBV5-5 and TRBJ1-2, the CDR3 gives the full variable domain: DAGVTQSPTHLIKTRGQQVTLRCSPISGHKSVSWYQQVLGQGPQFIFQYYEKEERGRGNFPDRFSARQFPNYSSELNVNALLLGDSALYLCASRFRATGWVDGYTFGSGTRLTVV.